The present T cell receptor (beta chain) was sequenced within a study of blood T cells in healthy people across ages. Trimming left V 6 bases short and J 13 bases short, with 19 bases between. This CDR3 has 13 amino acids. A second roughly 7 to 11 cycle PCR used barcoded and J-beta primers. Through a template-switch adaptor with 12 random nucleotides, each cDNA molecule received a tag. TCRdb ran MiXCR on the 5' RACE reads and lists one entry per CDR3 protein. The table lists about 1.1 million distinct CDR3 sequences, roughly two fifths of them singletons. Whole-study findings and limits: The study could not conclusively compare naive and antigen-experienced cells, given its unsorted PBMCs. Shifts in expanded clonotypes may have been confounded by donor CMV status, which was unknown.

Regarding this clonotype: Antigen specificity is unknown.

The TCR sequence derives from a man younger than 35 in good health. V gene TRBV12-3 or TRBV12-4 combines with J gene TRBJ1-5, with D perhaps matching TRBD1 (5 bases). Sequencing used blood. For the CDR3, the DNA is TGTGCCAGCAGCCCCTCCCAGGGCAGGGCGCAGCATTTT. The encoded protein is CASSPSQGRAQHF.